The source of this T cell receptor beta chain is a study of T cells in Graves' hyperthyroidism and ophthalmopathy. General study results and limits: Researchers found most expanded thyroid clonotypes above 0.001 in blood as well.

This clonotype was found once. Its target is unknown. Amplified TCR beta CDR3 regions derived from RNA transcripts. First-round RT-PCR targeting the TCR CDR3 was performed with the HTBI primer set. TCRdb itself ran the multiplex PCR reads through MiXCR, one entry per CDR3 protein. The sample includes around 700,000 distinct CDR3 sequences, roughly a sixth of them seen just once. This CDR3 contains 13 residues. Germline lookup yields CDR1 SQVTM and CDR2 ANQGSEA. The V gene lost 0 bases and the J gene lost 2 bases, with 6 bases spanning the gap. On the basis of clinical symptoms, serum thyroxine and TRAb, thyroid ultrasound and orbital computed tomography, diagnoses were made. Fresh peripheral blood, roughly 9.3 ml, was the source of the PBMCs.

The chain combines TRBV29-1 with TRBJ2-3, with no clear D. The sample taken for sequencing was blood. The receptor was isolated from a woman aged 45 to 65 with Graves' hyperthyroidism that later progressed to Graves' ophthalmopathy. The CDR3 spells CSVEDPFTDTQYF. The CDR3 coding sequence is TGCAGCGTTGAAGATCCTTTCACAGATACGCAGTATTTT.